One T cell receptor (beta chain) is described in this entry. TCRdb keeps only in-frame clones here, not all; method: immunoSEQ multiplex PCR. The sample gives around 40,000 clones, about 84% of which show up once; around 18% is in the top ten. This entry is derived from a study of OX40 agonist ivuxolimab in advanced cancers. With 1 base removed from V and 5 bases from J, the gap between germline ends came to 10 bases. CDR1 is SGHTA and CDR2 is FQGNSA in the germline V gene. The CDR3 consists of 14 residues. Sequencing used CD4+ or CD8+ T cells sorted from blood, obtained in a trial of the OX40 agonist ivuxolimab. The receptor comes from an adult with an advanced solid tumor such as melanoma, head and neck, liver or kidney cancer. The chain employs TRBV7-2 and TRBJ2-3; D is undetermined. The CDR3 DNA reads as TGTGCCAGCAGCTTAGATGGCCCTCTAGATACGCAGTATTTT. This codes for CASSLDGPLDTQYF.